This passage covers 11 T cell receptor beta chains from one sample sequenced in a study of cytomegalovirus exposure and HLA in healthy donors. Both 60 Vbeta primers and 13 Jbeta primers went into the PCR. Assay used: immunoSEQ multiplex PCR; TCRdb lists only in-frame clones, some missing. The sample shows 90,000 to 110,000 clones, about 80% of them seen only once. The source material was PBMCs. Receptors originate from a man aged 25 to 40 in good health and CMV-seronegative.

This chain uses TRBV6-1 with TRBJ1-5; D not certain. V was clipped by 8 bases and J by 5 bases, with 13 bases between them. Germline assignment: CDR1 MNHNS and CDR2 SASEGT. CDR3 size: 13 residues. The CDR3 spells CASSLDGYQPQHF. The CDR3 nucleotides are TGTGCCAGCTCGCTTGACGGGTATCAGCCCCAGCATTTT.

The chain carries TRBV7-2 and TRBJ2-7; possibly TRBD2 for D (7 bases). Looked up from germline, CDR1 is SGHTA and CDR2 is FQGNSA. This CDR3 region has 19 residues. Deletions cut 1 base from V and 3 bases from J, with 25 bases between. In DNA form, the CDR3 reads TGTGCCAGCAGCTTAGAAGGGGGGAGGCCGGGAGGACAGAGCTACGAGCAGTACTTC. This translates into CASSLEGGRPGGQSYEQYF.

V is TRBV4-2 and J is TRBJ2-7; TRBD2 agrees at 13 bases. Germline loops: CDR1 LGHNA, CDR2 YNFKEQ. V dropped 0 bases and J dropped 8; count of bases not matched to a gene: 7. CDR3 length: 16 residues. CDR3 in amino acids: CASSQDVGTSGTQQYF. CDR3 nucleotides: TGTGCCAGCAGCCAAGATGTGGGGACTAGCGGGACCCAGCAGTACTTC.

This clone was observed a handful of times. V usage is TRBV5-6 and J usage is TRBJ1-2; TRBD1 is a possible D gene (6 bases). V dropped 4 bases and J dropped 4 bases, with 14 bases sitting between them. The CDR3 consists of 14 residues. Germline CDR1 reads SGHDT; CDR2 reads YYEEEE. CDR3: CASSRGGVSYGYTF. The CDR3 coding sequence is TGTGCCAGCAGCCGAGGGGGGGTGAGCTATGGCTACACCTTC.

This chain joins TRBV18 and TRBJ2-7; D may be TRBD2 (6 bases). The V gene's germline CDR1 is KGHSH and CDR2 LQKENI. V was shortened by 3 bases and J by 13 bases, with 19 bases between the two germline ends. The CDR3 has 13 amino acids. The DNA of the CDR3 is TGTGCCAGCTCACCCGCCGGCGGGGAACGGGATTACTTC. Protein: CASSPAGGERDYF.

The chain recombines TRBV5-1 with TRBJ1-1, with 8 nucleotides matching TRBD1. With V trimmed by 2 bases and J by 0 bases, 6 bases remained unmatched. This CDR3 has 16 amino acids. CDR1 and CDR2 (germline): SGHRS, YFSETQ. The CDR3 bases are TGCGCCAGCAGCTTACAGGGGGGCGCAATGAACACTGAAGCTTTCTTT. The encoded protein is CASSLQGGAMNTEAFF.

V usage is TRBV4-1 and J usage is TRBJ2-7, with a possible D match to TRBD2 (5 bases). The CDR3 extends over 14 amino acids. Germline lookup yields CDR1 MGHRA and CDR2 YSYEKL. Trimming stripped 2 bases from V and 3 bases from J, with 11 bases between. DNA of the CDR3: TGCGCCAGCAGCCAAAGGAGCGGTGACTACGAGCAGTACTTC. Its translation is CASSQRSGDYEQYF.

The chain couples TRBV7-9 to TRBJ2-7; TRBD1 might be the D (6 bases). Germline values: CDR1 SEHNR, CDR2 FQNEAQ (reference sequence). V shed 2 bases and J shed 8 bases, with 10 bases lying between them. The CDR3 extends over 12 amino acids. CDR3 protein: CASSLMDSQQYF. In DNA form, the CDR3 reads TGTGCCAGCAGCTTAATGGACAGTCAGCAGTACTTC.

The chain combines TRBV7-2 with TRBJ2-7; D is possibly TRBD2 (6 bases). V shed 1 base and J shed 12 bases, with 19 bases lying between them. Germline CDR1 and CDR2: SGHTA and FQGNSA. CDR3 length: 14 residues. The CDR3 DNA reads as TGTGCCAGCAGCTTAGATTACGGGGGAGATCGGGCGTACTTC. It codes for CASSLDYGGDRAYF.

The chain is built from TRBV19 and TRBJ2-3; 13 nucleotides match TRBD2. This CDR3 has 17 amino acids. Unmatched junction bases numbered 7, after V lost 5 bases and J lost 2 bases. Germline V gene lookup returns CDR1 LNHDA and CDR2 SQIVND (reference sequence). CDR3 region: CASSQGTSGKATDTQYF. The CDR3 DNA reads TGTGCCAGTAGTCAAGGGACTAGCGGGAAGGCCACAGATACGCAGTATTTT. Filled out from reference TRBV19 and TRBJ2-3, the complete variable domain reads DGGITQSPKYLFRKEGQNVTLSCEQNLNHDAMYWYRQDPGQGLRLIYYSQIVNDFQKGDIAEGYSVSREKKESFPLTVTSAQKNPTAFYLCASSQGTSGKATDTQYFGPGTRLTVL.

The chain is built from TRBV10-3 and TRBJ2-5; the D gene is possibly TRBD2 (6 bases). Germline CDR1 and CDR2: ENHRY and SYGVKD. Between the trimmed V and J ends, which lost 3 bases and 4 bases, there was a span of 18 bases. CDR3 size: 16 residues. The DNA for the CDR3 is TGTGCCATCAGTGACCCAAGGGACTTCCCTGCAGAGACCCAGTACTTC. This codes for CAISDPRDFPAETQYF.